What follows describes a single T cell receptor beta chain. Its antigen remains unknown. This sample stems from a study of tumor-infiltrating lymphocytes in primary liver carcinoma. Findings of the study overall: Samples, which were bulk and unsorted, did not allow CD4+ and CD8+ repertoires to be compared. The top-250-clone fraction was significantly higher in tumors than in blood (p = 0.039).

The researchers produced TCR beta cDNA from approximately 540 ng total RNA with a constant-region primer. It was through three nested multiplex PCR rounds of slightly modified ARM-PCR that TCR beta libraries arose. The first two PCR rounds used TRBV1-TRBV30 primers with a Cbeta primer, roughly 10 cycles each. TCRdb recomputed calls from the multiplex PCR reads with MiXCR, one row per CDR3 protein. The table includes around 330,000 distinct CDR3 sequences, more than 55% detected once. The authors took blood RNA from unsorted whole blood and also extracted germline DNA. Treatment-naive at the time, the patients had chronic HBV infection. Losses at the gene ends were 7 bases for V and 5 bases for J; bases not matched to a gene: 9. The CDR3 extends over 13 amino acids. Germline V CDR1 and CDR2: SQVTM, ANQGSEA.

V gene TRBV29-1 combines with J gene TRBJ2-5; 8 positions match TRBD1. Specimen: peripheral blood. This TCR came from a man aged 35 to 55 with primary liver carcinoma and hepatitis B virus infection. CDR3 in amino acids: CSGGTGPGETQYF. The CDR3 DNA follows: TGCAGCGGTGGGACAGGCCCGGGGGAGACCCAGTACTTC.